This TCR beta chain was recovered during a study of Ad26.COV2.S vaccination and SARS-CoV-2 variants. CDR3 size: 17 residues. Trimming left V 2 bases short and J 0 bases short, with 18 bases between. Germline CDR1 is SGDLS and CDR2 is YYNGEE. TCRdb's copy holds only in-frame clones and misses some; the assay was immunoSEQ multiplex PCR. The sample carries about 320,000 clones, around 85% recorded once. The treatment was: approximately 18 received Ad26.COV2.S at low or high dose, single or two shots; about five received placebo; per-sample allocation not given. Collection of samples fell on day 63 after the first vaccine or placebo injection.

Source: peripheral blood, taken in a trial of Ad26.COV2.S vaccine versus placebo. The rearrangement links TRBV9 to TRBJ2-7, with D perhaps TRBD1 or TRBD2 (5 bases each). The TCR sequence derives from a person aged 18-60 years who received the Ad26.COV2.S COVID-19 vaccine or a placebo. CDR3 nucleotide sequence: TGTGCCAGCAGCGTTAACATAGGGACGTCCAGCTCCTACGAGCAGTACTTC. Translating gives CASSVNIGTSSSYEQYF.